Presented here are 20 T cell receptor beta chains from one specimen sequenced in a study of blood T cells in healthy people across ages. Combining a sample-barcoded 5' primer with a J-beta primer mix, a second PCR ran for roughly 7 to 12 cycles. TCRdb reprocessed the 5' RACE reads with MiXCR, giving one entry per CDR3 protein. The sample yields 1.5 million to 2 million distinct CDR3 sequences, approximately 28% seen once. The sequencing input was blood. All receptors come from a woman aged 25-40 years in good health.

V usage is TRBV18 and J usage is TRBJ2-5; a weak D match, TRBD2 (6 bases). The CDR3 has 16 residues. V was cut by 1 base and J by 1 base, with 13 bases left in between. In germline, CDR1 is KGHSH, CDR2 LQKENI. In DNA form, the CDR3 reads TGTGCCAGCTCACCACGCGGCGGGGACCTCCAAGAGACCCAGTACTTC. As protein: CASSPRGGDLQETQYF.

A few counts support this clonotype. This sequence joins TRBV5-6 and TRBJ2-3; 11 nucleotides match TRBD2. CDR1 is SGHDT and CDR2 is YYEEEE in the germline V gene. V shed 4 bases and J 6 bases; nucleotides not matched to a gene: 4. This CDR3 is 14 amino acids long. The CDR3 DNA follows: TGTGCCAGCAGCCAACTAGCGGGGGACGATACGCAGTATTTT. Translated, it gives CASSQLAGDDTQYF.

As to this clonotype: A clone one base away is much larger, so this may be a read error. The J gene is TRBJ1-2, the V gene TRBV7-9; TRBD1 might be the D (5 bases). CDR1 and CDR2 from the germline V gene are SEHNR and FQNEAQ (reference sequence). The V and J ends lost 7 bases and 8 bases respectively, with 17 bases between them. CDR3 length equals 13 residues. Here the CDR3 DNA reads TGTGCCAGCAACGCAGGGTCGGGCGAAGGCTACACCTTC. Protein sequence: CASNAGSGEGYTF.

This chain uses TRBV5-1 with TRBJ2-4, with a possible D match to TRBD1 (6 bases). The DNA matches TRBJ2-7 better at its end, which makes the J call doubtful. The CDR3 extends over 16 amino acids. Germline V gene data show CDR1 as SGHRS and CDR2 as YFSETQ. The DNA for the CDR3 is TGCGCCAGCAGCTATACCACCCGACAGGCCCTGAGCGAGCAGTACTTC. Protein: CASSYTTRQALSEQYF.

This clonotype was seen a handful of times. The CDR3 DNA follows: TGTGCCATCAAGGCCGGCATGAACACTGAAGCTTTCTTT. Translation gives CAIKAGMNTEAFF. This chain joins TRBV10-3 and TRBJ1-1; D gene uncertain. Germline values: CDR1 ENHRY, CDR2 SYGVKD. The CDR3 extends over 13 amino acids. The germline V and J ends were trimmed by 7 bases and 0 bases, with 9 bases remaining between them.

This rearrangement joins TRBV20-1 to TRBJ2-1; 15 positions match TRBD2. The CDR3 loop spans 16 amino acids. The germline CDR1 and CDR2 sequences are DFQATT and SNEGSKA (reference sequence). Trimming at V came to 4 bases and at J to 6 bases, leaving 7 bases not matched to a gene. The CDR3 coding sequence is TGCAGTGCTAAAGGACTAGCGGGAGGGCCTCGCAATGAGCAGTTCTTC. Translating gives CSAKGLAGGPRNEQFF.

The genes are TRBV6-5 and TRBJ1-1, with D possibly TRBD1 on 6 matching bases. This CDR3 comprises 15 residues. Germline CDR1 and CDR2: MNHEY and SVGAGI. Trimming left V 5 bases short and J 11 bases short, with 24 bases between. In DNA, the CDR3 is TGTGCCAGCAGTCAACACGGGACGGATTTAGGGGGGGCTTTCTTT. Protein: CASSQHGTDLGGAFF.

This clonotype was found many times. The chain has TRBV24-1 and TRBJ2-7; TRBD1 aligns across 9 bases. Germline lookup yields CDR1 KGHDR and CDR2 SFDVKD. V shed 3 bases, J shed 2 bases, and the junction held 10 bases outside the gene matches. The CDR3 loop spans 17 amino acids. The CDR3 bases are TGTGCCACCAGTGATGGCGCTCCGGGACAGGGAACCTACGAGCAGTACTTC. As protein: CATSDGAPGQGTYEQYF.

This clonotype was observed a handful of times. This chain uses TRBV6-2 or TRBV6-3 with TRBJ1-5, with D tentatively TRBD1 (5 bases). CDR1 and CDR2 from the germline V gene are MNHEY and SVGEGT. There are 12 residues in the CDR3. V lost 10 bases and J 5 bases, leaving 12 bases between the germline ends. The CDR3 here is CATTRGDQPQHF. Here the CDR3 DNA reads TGTGCCACCACCCGGGGGGATCAGCCCCAGCATTTT.

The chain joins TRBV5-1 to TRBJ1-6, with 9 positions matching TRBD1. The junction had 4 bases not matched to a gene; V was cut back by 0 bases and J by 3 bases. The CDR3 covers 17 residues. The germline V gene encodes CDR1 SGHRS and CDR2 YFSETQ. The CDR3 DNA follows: TGCGCCAGCAGCTTGGGGGACAGGGTGATCTATAATTCACCCCTCCACTTT. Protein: CASSLGDRVIYNSPLHF. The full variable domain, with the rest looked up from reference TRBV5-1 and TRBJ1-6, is KAGVTQTPRYLIKTRGQQVTLSCSPISGHRSVSWYQQTPGQGLQFLFEYFSETQRNKGNFPGRFSGRQFSNSRSEMNVSTLELGDSALYLCASSLGDRVIYNSPLHFGNGTRLTVT.

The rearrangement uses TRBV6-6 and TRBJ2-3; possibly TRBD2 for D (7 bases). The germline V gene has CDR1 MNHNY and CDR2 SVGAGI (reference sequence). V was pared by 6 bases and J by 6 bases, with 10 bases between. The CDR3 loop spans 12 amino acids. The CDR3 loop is CASSGGLDTQYF. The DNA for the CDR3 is TGTGCCAGCAGCGGGGGGCTCGATACGCAGTATTTT.

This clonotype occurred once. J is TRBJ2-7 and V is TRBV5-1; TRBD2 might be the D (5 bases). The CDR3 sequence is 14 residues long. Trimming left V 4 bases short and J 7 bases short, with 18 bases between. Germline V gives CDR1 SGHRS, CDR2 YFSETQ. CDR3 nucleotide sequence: TGCGCCAGCAGCCTAGCCCTGAGTGGGAATGAGCAGTACTTC. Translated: CASSLALSGNEQYF. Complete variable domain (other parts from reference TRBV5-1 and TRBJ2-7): KAGVTQTPRYLIKTRGQQVTLSCSPISGHRSVSWYQQTPGQGLQFLFEYFSETQRNKGNFPGRFSGRQFSNSRSEMNVSTLELGDSALYLCASSLALSGNEQYFGPGTRLTVT.

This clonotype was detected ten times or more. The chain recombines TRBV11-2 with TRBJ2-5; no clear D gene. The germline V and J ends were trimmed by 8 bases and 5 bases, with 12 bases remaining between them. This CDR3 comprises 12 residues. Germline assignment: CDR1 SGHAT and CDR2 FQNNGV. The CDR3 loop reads CASRKGLETQYF. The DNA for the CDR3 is TGTGCCAGCCGAAAAGGGTTGGAGACCCAGTACTTC.

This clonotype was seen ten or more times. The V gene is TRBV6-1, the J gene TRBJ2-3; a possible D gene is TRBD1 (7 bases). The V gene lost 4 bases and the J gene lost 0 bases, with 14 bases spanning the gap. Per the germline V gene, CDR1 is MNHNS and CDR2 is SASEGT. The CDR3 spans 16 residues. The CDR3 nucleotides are TGTGCCAGCAGTGCCCAGGGGGGCTCTAGCACAGATACGCAGTATTTT. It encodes CASSAQGGSSTDTQYF.

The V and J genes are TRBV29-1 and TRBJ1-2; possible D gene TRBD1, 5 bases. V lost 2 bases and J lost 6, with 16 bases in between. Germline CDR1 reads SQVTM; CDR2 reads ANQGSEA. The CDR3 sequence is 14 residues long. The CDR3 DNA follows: TGCAGCGTTGAACGAGCCAGGGTTATCGATGGCTACACCTTC. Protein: CSVERARVIDGYTF.

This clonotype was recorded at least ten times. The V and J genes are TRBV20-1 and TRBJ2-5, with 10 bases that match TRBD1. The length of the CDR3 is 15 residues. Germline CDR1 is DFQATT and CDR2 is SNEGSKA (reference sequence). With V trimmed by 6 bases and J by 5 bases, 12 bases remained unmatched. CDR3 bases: TGCAGTGCCGCGGCCCCGACAGGGGGCTGGGAGACCCAGTACTTC. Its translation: CSAAAPTGGWETQYF.

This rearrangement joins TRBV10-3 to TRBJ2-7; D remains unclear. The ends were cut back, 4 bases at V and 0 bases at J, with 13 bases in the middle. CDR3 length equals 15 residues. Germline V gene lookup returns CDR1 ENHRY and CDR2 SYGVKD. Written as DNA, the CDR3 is TGTGCCATCAGTGTTCTAGGGTCCTACTCCTACGAGCAGTACTTC. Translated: CAISVLGSYSYEQYF.

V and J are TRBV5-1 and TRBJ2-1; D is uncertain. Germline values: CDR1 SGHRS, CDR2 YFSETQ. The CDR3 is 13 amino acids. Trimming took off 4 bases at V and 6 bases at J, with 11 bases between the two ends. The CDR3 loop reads CASSPTTPNEQFF. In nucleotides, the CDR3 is TGCGCCAGCAGCCCCACTACGCCCAATGAGCAGTTCTTC.

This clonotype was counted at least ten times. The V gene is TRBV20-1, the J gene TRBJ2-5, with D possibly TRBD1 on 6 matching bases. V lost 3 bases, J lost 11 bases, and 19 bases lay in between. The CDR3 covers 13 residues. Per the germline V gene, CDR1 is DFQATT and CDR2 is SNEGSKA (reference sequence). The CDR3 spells CSASPRGRGEQYF. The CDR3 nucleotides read TGCAGTGCTAGCCCCAGGGGCCGGGGTGAGCAGTACTTC.

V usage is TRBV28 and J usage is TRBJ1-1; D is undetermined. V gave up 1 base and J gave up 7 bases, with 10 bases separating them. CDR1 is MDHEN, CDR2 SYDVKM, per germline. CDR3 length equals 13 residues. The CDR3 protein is CASSLLVGGEAFF. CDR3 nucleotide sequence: TGTGCCAGCAGTTTATTAGTGGGCGGTGAAGCTTTCTTT. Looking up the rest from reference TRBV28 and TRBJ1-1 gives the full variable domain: DVKVTQSSRYLVKRTGEKVFLECVQDMDHENMFWYRQDPGLGLRLIYFSYDVKMKEKGDIPEGYSVSREKKERFSLILESASTNQTSMYLCASSLLVGGEAFFGQGTRLTVV.